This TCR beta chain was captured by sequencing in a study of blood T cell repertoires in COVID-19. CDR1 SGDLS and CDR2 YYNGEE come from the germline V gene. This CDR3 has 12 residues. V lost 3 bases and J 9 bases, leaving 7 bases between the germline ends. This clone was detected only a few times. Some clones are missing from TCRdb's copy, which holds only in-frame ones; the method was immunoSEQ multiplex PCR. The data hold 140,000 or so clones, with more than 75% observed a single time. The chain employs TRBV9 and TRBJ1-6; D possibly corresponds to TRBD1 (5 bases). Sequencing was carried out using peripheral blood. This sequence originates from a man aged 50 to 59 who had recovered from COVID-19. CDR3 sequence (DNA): TGTGCCAGCAGCGCCCAGGGTTCACCCCTCCACTTT. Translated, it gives CASSAQGSPLHF.